This T cell receptor beta chain is drawn from a study of identifying expanded T cells in peripheral blood. Study-level points and caveats: Differentially abundant clones: about 1.1 between replicates, 16.4 at around 14 days, approximately 19 at four.

Details on this clone: Antigen: not known.

Method: immunoSEQ multiplex PCR; TCRdb's copy keeps in-frame clones and lacks some. The sample lists approximately 90,000 clones; roughly 90% were seen once. The specimen was blood. The sequence came from a person aged 18 to 70 in good health.

In DNA form, the CDR3 reads TGTGCCAGTAGACTCGGGGGGGTTGGCACCGGGGAGCTGTTTTTT. Translating gives CASRLGGVGTGELFF. This sequence joins TRBV19 and TRBJ2-2, with 8 bases matching TRBD2. With 6 bases clipped from V and 4 bases from J, the junction kept 7 bases outside the gene matches. Germline-derived CDR1 and CDR2 are LNHDA and SQIVND (reference sequence). CDR3 length: 15 residues.